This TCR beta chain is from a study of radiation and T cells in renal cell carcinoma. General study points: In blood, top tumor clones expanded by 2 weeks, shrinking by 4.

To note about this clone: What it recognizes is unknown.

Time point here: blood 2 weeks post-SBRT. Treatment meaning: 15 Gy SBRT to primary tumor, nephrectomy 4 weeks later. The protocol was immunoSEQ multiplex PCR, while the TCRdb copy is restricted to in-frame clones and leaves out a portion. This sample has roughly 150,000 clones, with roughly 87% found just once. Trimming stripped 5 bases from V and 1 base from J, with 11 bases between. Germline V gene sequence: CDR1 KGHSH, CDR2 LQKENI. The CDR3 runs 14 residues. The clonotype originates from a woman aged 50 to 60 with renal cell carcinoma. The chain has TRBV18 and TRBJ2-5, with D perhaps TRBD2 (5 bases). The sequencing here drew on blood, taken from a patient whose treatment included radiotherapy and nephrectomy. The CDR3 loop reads CASSFPSGQETQYF. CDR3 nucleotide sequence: TGTGCCAGCTCATTCCCCAGCGGCCAAGAGACCCAGTACTTC.